This T cell receptor beta chain was recovered during a study of blood T cell repertoires in COVID-19. In the original workflow: From reference gene primer amplification, estimates of nucleated cell counts were derived. Sequencing was performed with immunoSEQ multiplex PCR; in TCRdb, only in-frame clones are kept and a portion is missing. The V and J calls and clone size come from that table; D and trimming were worked out from the DNA. The table includes about 190,000 clones, less than 80% detected once. Germline CDR1 reads MDHEN; CDR2 reads SYDVKM. J gave up 5 bases and V 6 bases, and 7 bases lay outside the gene matches. There are 14 residues in the CDR3.

The TCR comes from a woman aged 45 to 65 with acute or convalescent COVID-19. The source material was peripheral blood. The V and J genes are TRBV28 and TRBJ1-5; 7 nucleotides match TRBD1. DNA of the CDR3: TGTGCCAGCAGGGAACAGGGGCCCCATCAGCCCCAGCATTTT. As protein: CASREQGPHQPQHF.